A selection of T cell receptor beta chains follows, all from one sample in a study of Tregs in tolerant kidney transplant recipients. The method was immunoSEQ multiplex PCR; TCRdb's version includes in-frame clones alone and lacks a portion of them. The table lists approximately 100,000 clones, over 85% of them singletons. Specimen: CD4+ T cells from blood, collected before the transplant. The receptors derive from a human donor who received a combined kidney and bone marrow transplant. Both conserved end residues are part of each CDR3. The D gene is left open where the match is weak. Some rows mark clone size as missing; the rest say once, few, many or name a class of expanded clone.

clone_size	v_call	d_call	j_call	cdr3_nt	cdr3_aa
.	TRBV19	.	TRBJ2-7	TGTGCCAGTAGTATATTTCAGGGTGTAACCTACGAGCAGTACTTC	CASSIFQGVTYEQYF
.	TRBV5-1	.	TRBJ1-1	TGCGCCAGCAGCTGGGGACAAAACTTCCGGGACGGTGAAGCTTTCTTT	CASSWGQNFRDGEAFF
.	TRBV4-3	TRBD2	TRBJ2-3	TGCGCCAGCAGCCAATCTAGCGGGGGACCCCCAGATACGCAGTATTTT	CASSQSSGGPPDTQYF
.	TRBV30	.	TRBJ1-4	TGTGCCTGGAGTCCAACTAACCGCGGCGAAAAACTGTTTTTT	CAWSPTNRGEKLFF
.	TRBV5-8	TRBD1	TRBJ2-5	TGTGCCAGCAGCACCGGACAGGGAAGGGTTATGGAGACCCAGTACTTC	CASSTGQGRVMETQYF
.	TRBV28	.	TRBJ1-1	TGTGCCAGCAGTTTATCCCCGCGGGAAGGCACTGAAGCTTTCTTT	CASSLSPREGTEAFF
.	TRBV6-5	.	TRBJ2-3	TGTGCCAGCAGTACGACATTATCTAGCACAGATACGCAGTATTTT	CASSTTLSSTDTQYF
.	TRBV2	TRBD1	TRBJ2-3	TGTGCCAGCAGGGGACAGGGAAAAGATACGCAGTATTTT	CASRGQGKDTQYF
.	TRBV19	.	TRBJ1-1	TGTGCCAGTTCTAATCTCAGGGGGAACACTGAAGCTTTCTTT	CASSNLRGNTEAFF
once	TRBV11-3	.	TRBJ2-1	TGTGCCAGCAGCTTAGATCGAGTGCAGTTCTTC	CASSLDRVQFF
.	TRBV7-8	.	TRBJ2-7	TGTGCCAGCAGCTTCCTTTTGACAGGGAGGTACGAGCAGTACTTC	CASSFLLTGRYEQYF
.	TRBV7-2	TRBD2	TRBJ2-1	TGTGCCAGCAGCTTAGTGTTAGCGGGATATTATGTCAATGAGCAGTTCTTC	CASSLVLAGYYVNEQFF
.	TRBV4-3	TRBD2	TRBJ2-3	TGCGCCAGCAGCAGGGGGACTAGCGGGGGAAACGTGAGAGATACGCAGTATTTT	CASSRGTSGGNVRDTQYF
once	TRBV5-4	.	TRBJ2-4	TGTGCCAGCAGCTTGGGGCCCAAAAACATTCAGTACTTC	CASSLGPKNIQYF
.	TRBV5-1	TRBD2	TRBJ2-4	TGCGCCAGCAGCTTGGTTGGCGCCGGGGGGGTCATTCAGTACTTC	CASSLVGAGGVIQYF
.	TRBV7-9	.	TRBJ1-1	TGTGCCAGCAGCTTGCCCGGGGACACTGAAGCTTTCTTT	CASSLPGDTEAFF
.	TRBV7-7	.	TRBJ2-7	TGTGCCAGCAGCTTGGCGGGTGACATCTACGAGCAGTACTTC	CASSLAGDIYEQYF
.	TRBV7-9	TRBD2	TRBJ2-7	TGTGCCAGCAGGACTAGCGGGAGGGAGGCCAACGAGCAGTACTTC	CASRTSGREANEQYF
.	TRBV4-1	TRBD1	TRBJ2-7	TGCGCCAGCAGCCATGGGACAGCAACCTACGAGCAGTACTTC	CASSHGTATYEQYF
.	TRBV5-1	.	TRBJ2-2	TGCGCCAGCAGCTTGCCGGGAGCCGTGGACACCGGGGAGCTGTTTTTT	CASSLPGAVDTGELFF
.	TRBV28	TRBD1	TRBJ1-2	TGTGCCAGCAGTTTGACAGGGGGGGACTATGGCTACACCTTC	CASSLTGGDYGYTF
.	TRBV2	TRBD1	TRBJ1-1	TGTGCCAGCAGGAAACAGGGGAAGAACACTGAAGCTTTCTTT	CASRKQGKNTEAFF
once	TRBV27	TRBD2	TRBJ2-1	TGTGCCACCCGAGGGATTGTGGGGGGACTAGCGTTTTACAATGAGCAGTTCTTC	CATRGIVGGLAFYNEQFF
.	TRBV4-2	TRBD1	TRBJ2-3	TGTGCCAGCAGCCAGGGACAGGATACGCAGTATTTT	CASSQGQDTQYF
.	TRBV5-1	.	TRBJ2-7	TGCGCCAGCAGCTTGGAAAGGGGTTACGAGCAGTACTTC	CASSLERGYEQYF
.	TRBV7-6	TRBD2	TRBJ2-5	TGTGCCAGCGGATCTAGCGGGGGACAAGAGACCCAGTACTTC	CASGSSGGQETQYF
.	TRBV9	.	TRBJ1-4	TGTGCCAGCAGCGTAGGCCCGGCAGTCGGGAATGAAAAACTGTTTTTT	CASSVGPAVGNEKLFF
.	TRBV7-7	TRBD2	TRBJ2-1	TGTGCCAGCAGCTTAGATGCGGGGAGGGATGAGCAGTTCTTC	CASSLDAGRDEQFF
.	TRBV9	TRBD1	TRBJ2-5	TGTGCCAGCAGCGTAAGCATGGGACAGTCCCAAGAGACCCAGTACTTC	CASSVSMGQSQETQYF
few	TRBV7-9	TRBD1	TRBJ1-4	TGTGCCAGCAGCTTAGACAGGGGGTCTAATGAAAAACTGTTTTTT	CASSLDRGSNEKLFF
.	TRBV7-9	TRBD1	TRBJ2-7	TGTGCCAGCAGCTTAGCCGGGACAGGGAACGAGCAGTACTTC	CASSLAGTGNEQYF
once	TRBV21-1	.	TRBJ1-2	TGTGCCAGCAGCTCTTGTGGGGGGGGGCTGGGCTATGGCTACACCTTC	CASSSCGGGLGYGYTF
.	TRBV11-3	.	TRBJ2-5	TGTGCCAGCAGCCCCCACCGGTCGAGGCAAGAGACCCAGTACTTC	CASSPHRSRQETQYF
.	TRBV28	TRBD2	TRBJ2-1	TGTGCCAGCAGTTCCAATTTAGCGGGGATGACCAATGAGCAGTTCTTC	CASSSNLAGMTNEQFF
.	TRBV30	.	TRBJ1-2	TGTGCCTGGAGTGTACGGAGATTGGCTGGCTACACCTTC	CAWSVRRLAGYTF
.	TRBV6-1	TRBD2	TRBJ2-3	TGTGCCAGCAGTTGGACTAGCGGGGGCACAGATACGCAGTATTTT	CASSWTSGGTDTQYF
.	TRBV7-9	TRBD1	TRBJ2-2	TGTGCCAGCAGCTGGGACAGGCGGAACACCGGGGAGCTGTTTTTT	CASSWDRRNTGELFF
.	TRBV7-8	TRBD2	TRBJ2-1	TGTGCCAGCAGCCCTAGCGTGGCTAGCGGTCGTGAGCAGTTCTTC	CASSPSVASGREQFF
.	TRBV4-1	TRBD2	TRBJ2-7	TGCGCCAGCAGCCAAGAGGAGGGACTAGCGGGGGGGTTCGAGCAGTACTTC	CASSQEEGLAGGFEQYF
once	TRBV7-9	TRBD2	TRBJ2-1	TGTGCCAGCGGGCGGCGGGGGGGCAATGAGCAGTTCTTC	CASGRRGGNEQFF
.	TRBV7-3	TRBD1	TRBJ2-7	TGTGCCAGCAGCCCCTCCGGGACAGGCCCCTACGAGCAGTACTTC	CASSPSGTGPYEQYF
.	TRBV4-1	.	TRBJ2-5	TGCGCCAGCAGCCGCAATCACCCCCAGGGGTATGAGACCCAGTACTTC	CASSRNHPQGYETQYF
.	TRBV5-6	.	TRBJ2-7	TGTGCCAGCAGCTTGAAGCCCCTACGCGAGCAGTACTTC	CASSLKPLREQYF